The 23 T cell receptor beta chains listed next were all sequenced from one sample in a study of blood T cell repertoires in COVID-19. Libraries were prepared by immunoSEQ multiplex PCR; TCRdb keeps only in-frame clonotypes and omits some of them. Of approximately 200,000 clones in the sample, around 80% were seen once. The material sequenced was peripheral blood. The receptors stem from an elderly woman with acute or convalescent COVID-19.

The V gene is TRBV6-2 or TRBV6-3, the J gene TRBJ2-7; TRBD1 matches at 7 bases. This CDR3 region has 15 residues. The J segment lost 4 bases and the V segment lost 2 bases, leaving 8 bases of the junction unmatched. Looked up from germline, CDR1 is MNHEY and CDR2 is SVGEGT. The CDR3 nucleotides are TGTGCCAGCAGTTACGGGGGACAGACGTCATACGAGCAGTACTTC. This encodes CASSYGGQTSYEQYF.

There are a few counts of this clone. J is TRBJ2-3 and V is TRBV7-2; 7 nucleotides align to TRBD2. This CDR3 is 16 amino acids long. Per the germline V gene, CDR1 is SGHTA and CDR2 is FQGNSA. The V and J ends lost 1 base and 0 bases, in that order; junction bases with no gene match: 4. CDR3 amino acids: CASSLVVGGSTDTQYF. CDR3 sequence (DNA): TGTGCCAGCAGCTTAGTGGTCGGGGGGAGCACAGATACGCAGTATTTT.

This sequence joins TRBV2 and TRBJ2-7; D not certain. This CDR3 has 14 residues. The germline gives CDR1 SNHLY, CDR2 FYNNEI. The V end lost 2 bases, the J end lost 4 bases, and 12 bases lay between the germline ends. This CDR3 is CASSEWPKPYEQYF. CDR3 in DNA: TGTGCCAGCAGTGAATGGCCGAAACCTTACGAGCAGTACTTC.

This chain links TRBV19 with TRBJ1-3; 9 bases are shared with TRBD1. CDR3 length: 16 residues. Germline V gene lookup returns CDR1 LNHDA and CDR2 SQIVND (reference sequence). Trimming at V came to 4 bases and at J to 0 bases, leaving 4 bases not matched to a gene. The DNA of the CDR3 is TGTGCCAGTAGTACGACAGGGGGAGACTCTGGAAACACCATATATTTT. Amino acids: CASSTTGGDSGNTIYF.

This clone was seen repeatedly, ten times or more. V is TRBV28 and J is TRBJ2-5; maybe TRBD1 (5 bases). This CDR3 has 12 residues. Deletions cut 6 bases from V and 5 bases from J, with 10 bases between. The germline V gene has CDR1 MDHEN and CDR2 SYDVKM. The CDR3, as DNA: TGTGCCAGCAGCCAGGGTTTGGAGACCCAGTACTTC. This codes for CASSQGLETQYF.

Here the CDR3 reads CASSLDLSGGGYTF. DNA of the CDR3: TGTGCCAGCAGCTTGGACCTCTCGGGGGGAGGCTACACCTTC. The V and J genes are TRBV7-2 and TRBJ1-2, with D possibly TRBD1 on 5 matching bases. The germline gives CDR1 SGHTA, CDR2 FQGNSA. The CDR3 is made up of 14 amino acids. The V end was cut by 3 bases, the J end by 8 bases, with 16 bases between.

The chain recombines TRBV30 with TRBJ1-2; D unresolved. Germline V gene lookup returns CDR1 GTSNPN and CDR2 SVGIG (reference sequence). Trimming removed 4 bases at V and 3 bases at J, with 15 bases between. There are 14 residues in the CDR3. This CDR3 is CAWTAVSGYYGYTF. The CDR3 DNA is TGTGCCTGGACGGCGGTCTCGGGGTACTATGGCTACACCTTC.

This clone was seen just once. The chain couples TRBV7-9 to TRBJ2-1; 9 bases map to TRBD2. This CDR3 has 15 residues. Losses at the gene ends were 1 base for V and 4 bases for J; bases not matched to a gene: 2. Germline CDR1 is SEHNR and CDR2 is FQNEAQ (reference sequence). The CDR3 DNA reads TGTGCCAGCAGCTTAGGAGCGGGGGGATACAATGAGCAGTTCTTC. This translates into CASSLGAGGYNEQFF.

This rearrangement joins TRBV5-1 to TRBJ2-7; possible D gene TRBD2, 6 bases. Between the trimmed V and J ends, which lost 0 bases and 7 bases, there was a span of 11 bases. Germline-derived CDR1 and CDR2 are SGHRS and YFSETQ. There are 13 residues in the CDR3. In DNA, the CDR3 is TGCGCCAGCAGCTTGGTGGAGGGCCGGGAGCAGTACTTC. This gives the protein CASSLVEGREQYF.

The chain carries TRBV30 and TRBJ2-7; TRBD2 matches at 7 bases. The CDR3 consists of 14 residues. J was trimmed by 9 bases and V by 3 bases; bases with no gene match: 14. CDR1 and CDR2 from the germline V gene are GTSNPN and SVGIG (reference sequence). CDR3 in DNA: TGTGCCTGGAGGGTTCAGCGGGACCCCGGGTGGCAGTACTTC. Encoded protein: CAWRVQRDPGWQYF.

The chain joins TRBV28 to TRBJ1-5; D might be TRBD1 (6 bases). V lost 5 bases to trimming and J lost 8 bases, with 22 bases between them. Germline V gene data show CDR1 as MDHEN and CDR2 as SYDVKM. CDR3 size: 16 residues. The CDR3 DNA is TGTGCCAGCAGTGATACCGGGACACCTTTCGTTGAGCCCCAGCATTTT. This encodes CASSDTGTPFVEPQHF. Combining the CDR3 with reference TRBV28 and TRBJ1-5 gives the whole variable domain DVKVTQSSRYLVKRTGEKVFLECVQDMDHENMFWYRQDPGLGLRLIYFSYDVKMKEKGDIPEGYSVSREKKERFSLILESASTNQTSMYLCASSDTGTPFVEPQHFGDGTRLSIL.

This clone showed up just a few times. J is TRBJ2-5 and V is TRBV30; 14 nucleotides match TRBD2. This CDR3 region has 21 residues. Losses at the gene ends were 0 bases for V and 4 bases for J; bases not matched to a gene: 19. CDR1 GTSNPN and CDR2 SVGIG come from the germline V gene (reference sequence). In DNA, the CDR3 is TGTGCCTGGAGTGTACGCTCTCCCGTGGGGACTAGCGGGAGTATGGGAGAGACCCAGTACTTC. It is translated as CAWSVRSPVGTSGSMGETQYF.

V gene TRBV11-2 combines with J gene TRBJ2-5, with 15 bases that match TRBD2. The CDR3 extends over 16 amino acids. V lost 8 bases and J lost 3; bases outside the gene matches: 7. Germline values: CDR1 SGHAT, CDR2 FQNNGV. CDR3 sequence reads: CASRSGLAGGKETQYF. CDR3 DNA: TGTGCCAGCCGATCCGGACTAGCGGGAGGGAAAGAGACCCAGTACTTC.

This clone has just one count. This CDR3 is CASSLPLAGGGETQYF. The CDR3 nucleotides are TGTGCCAGCAGCTTGCCGCTAGCGGGAGGGGGTGAGACCCAGTACTTC. This chain uses TRBV5-4 with TRBJ2-5; 12 bases match TRBD2. Germline lookup yields CDR1 SGHNT and CDR2 YYREEE (reference sequence). The CDR3 totals 16 residues. V trimming: 1 base; J trimming: 5 bases; junction bases outside the gene matches: 6. Full variable domain (remainder filled in from reference TRBV5-4 and TRBJ2-5): ETGVTQSPTHLIKTRGQQVTLRCSSQSGHNTVSWYQQALGQGPQFIFQYYREEENGRGNFPPRFSGLQFPNYSSELNVNALELDDSALYLCASSLPLAGGGETQYFGPGTRLLVL.

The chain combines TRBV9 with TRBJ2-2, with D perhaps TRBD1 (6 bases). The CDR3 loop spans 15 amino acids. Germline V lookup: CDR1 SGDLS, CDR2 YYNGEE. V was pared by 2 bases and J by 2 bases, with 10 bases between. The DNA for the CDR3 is TGTGCCAGCAGCGTGACAGGCCCTAACACCGGGGAGCTGTTTTTT. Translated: CASSVTGPNTGELFF.

For the CDR3, the DNA is TGTGCCAGCAGGCAGGGCTTCAATCAGCCCCAGCATTTT. It yields the protein CASRQGFNQPQHF. This rearrangement joins TRBV6-6 to TRBJ1-5, with a weak D call TRBD1 (5 bases). Per germline, CDR1 MNHNY and CDR2 SVGAGI (reference sequence). This CDR3 is 13 amino acids long. The V end lost 6 bases, the J end lost 3 bases, and 9 bases lay between the germline ends.

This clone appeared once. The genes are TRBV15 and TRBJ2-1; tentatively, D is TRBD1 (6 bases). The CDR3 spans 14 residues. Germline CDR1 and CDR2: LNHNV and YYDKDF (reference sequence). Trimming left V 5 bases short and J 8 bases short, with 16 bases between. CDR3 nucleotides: TGTGCCACCAGCCCGCACAGGGACGGCGATGAGCAGTTCTTC. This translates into CATSPHRDGDEQFF.

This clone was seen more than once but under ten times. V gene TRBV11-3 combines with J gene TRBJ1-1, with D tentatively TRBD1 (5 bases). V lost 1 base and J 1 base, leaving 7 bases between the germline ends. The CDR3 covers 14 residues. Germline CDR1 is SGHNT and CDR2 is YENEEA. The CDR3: CASSLVGGNTEAFF. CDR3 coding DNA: TGTGCCAGCAGCTTAGTGGGGGGGAACACTGAAGCTTTCTTT.

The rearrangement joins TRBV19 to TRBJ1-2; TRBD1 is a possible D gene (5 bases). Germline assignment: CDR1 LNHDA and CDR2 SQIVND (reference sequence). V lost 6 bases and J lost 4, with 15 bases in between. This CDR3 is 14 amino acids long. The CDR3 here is CASSTTARAYGYTF. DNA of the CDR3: TGTGCCAGTAGCACGACAGCCCGGGCCTATGGCTACACCTTC.

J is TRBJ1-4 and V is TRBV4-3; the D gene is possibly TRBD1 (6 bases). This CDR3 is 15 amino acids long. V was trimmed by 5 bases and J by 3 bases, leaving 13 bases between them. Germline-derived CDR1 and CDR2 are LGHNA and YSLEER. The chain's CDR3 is CASSWTRGANEKLFF. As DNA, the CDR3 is TGCGCCAGCAGCTGGACCAGGGGTGCTAATGAAAAACTGTTTTTT.

The CDR3 loop reads CASSPAPGGPSTDTQYF. In DNA form, the CDR3 reads TGTGCCAGCAGTCCGGCTCCTGGCGGGCCGAGCACAGATACGCAGTATTTT. The rearrangement joins TRBV2 to TRBJ2-3; TRBD2 might be the D (5 bases). Germline V CDR1 and CDR2: SNHLY, FYNNEI. The V gene lost 5 bases and the J gene lost 0 bases, with 18 bases spanning the gap. The CDR3 sequence is 17 residues long.

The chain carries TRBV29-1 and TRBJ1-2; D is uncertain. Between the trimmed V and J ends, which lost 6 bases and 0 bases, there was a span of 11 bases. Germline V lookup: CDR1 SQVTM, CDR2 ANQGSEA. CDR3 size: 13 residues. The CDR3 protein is CSVGLDPNYGYTF. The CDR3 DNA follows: TGCAGCGTGGGCCTAGACCCTAACTATGGCTACACCTTC.

The CDR3 loop is CATSGLQTDTQYF. Written as DNA, the CDR3 is TGTGCCACCAGCGGTTTACAGACAGATACGCAGTATTTT. The chain is built from TRBV15 and TRBJ2-3; no clear D. The germline V gene has CDR1 LNHNV and CDR2 YYDKDF (reference sequence). Trimming removed 5 bases at V and 3 bases at J, with 9 bases between. This CDR3 contains 13 residues.